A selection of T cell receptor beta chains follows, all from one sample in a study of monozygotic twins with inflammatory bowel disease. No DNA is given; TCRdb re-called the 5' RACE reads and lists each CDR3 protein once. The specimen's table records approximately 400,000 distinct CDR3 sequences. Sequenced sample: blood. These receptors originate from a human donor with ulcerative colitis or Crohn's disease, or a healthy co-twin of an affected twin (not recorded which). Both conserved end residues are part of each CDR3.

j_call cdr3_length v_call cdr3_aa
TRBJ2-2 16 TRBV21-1 CASSKAGTSGIGELFF
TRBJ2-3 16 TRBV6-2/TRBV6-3 CASCPWVQGSTDTQYF
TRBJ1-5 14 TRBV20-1 CSARNPLSNQPQHF
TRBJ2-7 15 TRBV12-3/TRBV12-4 CASSFAGGSSYEQYF
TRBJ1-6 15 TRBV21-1 CASSKGGILPSPLHF
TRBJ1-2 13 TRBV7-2 CASNLPGKNGYTF
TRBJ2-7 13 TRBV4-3 CASSQEPLREQYF
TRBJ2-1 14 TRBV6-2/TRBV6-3 CASSPGLRGDEQFF
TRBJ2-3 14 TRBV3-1 CASRRGTDKDTQYF
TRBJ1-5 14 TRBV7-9 CASSTDYSNQPQHF
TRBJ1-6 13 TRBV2 CATGTDYNSPLHF
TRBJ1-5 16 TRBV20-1 CSALGGNINSNQPQHF
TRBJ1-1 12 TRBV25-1 CASSEYGGEAFF
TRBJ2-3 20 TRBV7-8 CASSLWYSGAAGGLTDTQYF
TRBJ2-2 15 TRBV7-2 CASSLSGRGTGELFF
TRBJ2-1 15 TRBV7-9 CASRTEGLSYNEQFF
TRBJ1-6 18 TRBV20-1 CSARDGYRTSSYNSPLHF
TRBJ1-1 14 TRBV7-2 CASSGYSGGAEAFF
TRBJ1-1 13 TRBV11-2 CASSTGSLAEAFF
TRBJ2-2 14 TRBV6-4 CASRGNRGTGELFF
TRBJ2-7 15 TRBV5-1 CASSKGQGGTYEQYF
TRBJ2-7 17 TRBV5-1 CASSLVPTLRSSYEQYF
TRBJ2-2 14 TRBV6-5 CASNWGTDTGELFF
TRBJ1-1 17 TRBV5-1 CASSWTRQGLGNTEAFF
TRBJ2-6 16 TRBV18 CASSPPGQSGANVLTF
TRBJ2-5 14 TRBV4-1 CASSQPGLQETQYF
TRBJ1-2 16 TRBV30 CAWSVHKRGTNYGYTF
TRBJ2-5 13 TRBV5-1 CASSWGYQETQYF
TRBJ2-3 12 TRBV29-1 CSVELGGDTQYF
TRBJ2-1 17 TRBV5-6 CASSKYTGTGVYNEQFF
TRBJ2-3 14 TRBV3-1 CASSQGGPAGTQYF
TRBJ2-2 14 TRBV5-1 CASSPGQFTGELFF
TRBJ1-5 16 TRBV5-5 CASSVAGGRSNQPQHF
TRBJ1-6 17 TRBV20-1 CSARDSDRGSSNSPLHF
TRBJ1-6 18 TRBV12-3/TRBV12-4 CASPISKSRGRYNSPLHF
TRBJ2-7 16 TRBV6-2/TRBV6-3 CASSWRREHASYEQYF
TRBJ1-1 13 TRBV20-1 CSAKQGGGTEAFF
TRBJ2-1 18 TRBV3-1 CASSQDSTRASPYNEQFF
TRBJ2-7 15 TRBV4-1 CASSQNRDALSEQYF
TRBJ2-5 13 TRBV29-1 CSVGAGVVETQYF
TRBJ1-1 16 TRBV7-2 CASSFPSGGMNTEAFF
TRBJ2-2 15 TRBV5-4 CASSFQGIDTGELFF
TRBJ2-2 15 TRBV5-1 CASSPGHRDTGELFF
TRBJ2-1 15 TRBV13 CASSLEETLGGEQFF
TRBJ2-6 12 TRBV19 CASSIGVNVLTF
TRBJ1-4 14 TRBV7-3 CASSLGQLVKKLFF
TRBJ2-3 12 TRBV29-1 CSVEQGRDTQYF
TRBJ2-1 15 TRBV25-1 CASSGKTSGYNEQFF
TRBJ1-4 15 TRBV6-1 CASGTKGATNEKLFF
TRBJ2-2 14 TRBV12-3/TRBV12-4 CASSLAGSTGELFF
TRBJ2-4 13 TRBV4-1 CASSQAKTNIQYF
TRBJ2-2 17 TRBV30 CAWTPGTGTGVSGELFF